Each of the 9 T cell receptor beta chains below was sequenced from the same sample in a study of CD8+ T cells in alopecia areata. After isolation, RNA underwent reverse transcription to generate cDNA as the sequencing template. The protocol was immunoSEQ multiplex PCR, while the TCRdb copy is restricted to in-frame clones and leaves out a portion. The sample contains 150,000 or so clones, 45% to 60% of which appear only once. Specimen: CD4+ T cells sorted from blood. The receptors come from a human donor with alopecia areata.

The table lists this clone with a few counts. The chain is built from TRBV28 and TRBJ1-5, with a tentative D call TRBD1 (6 bases). V lost 1 base and J 3 bases, leaving 10 bases between the germline ends. The CDR3 totals 15 residues. CDR1 is MDHEN and CDR2 is SYDVKM in the germline V gene. The CDR3: CASSLYTGPNQPQHF. In DNA form, the CDR3 reads TGTGCCAGCAGTTTATACACAGGGCCCAATCAGCCCCAGCATTTT. Supplemented by reference TRBV28 and TRBJ1-5, the full variable domain reads DVKVTQSSRYLVKRTGEKVFLECVQDMDHENMFWYRQDPGLGLRLIYFSYDVKMKEKGDIPEGYSVSREKKERFSLILESASTNQTSMYLCASSLYTGPNQPQHFGDGTRLSIL.

V usage is TRBV28 and J usage is TRBJ1-1, with 8 bases matching TRBD1. V trimming: 5 bases; J trimming: 7 bases; junction bases outside the gene matches: 12. The CDR3 has 15 residues. Germline V gene lookup returns CDR1 MDHEN and CDR2 SYDVKM. CDR3 loop: CASSHRSGTGNEAFF. CDR3 nucleotide sequence: TGTGCCAGCAGTCACCGGTCGGGGACAGGTAATGAAGCTTTCTTT.

In this sample, this clone turned up a few times. The CDR3 DNA reads TGTGCCTGGAGTTCGTGGGCTAGCGGAGGATACAATGAGCAGTTCTTC. Protein sequence: CAWSSWASGGYNEQFF. This sequence joins TRBV30 and TRBJ2-1; TRBD2 aligns across 7 bases. J lost 4 bases, V lost 2 bases, and 11 bases had no gene match. Germline V lookup: CDR1 GTSNPN, CDR2 SVGIG (reference sequence). The CDR3 sequence is 16 residues long.

The rearrangement links TRBV29-1 to TRBJ1-1, with TRBD1 identical over 7 bases. J was trimmed by 1 base and V by 8 bases; bases with no gene match: 7. The CDR3 spans 13 residues. Germline assignment: CDR1 SQVTM and CDR2 ANQGSEA. The CDR3 DNA reads as TGCAGCCCGTCCAGGGGGACGAACACTGAAGCTTTCTTT. Translated: CSPSRGTNTEAFF.

This clone was detected only a few times. The J gene is TRBJ2-7, the V gene TRBV28; tentatively, D is TRBD2 (6 bases). V was clipped by 9 bases and J by 0 bases, with 21 bases between them. Germline CDR1 reads MDHEN; CDR2 reads SYDVKM. The CDR3 loop spans 16 amino acids. The CDR3, as DNA: TGTGCCAGTGCTTTAGTTGGGAGGCAGGTCTCCTACGAGCAGTACTTC. Translated: CASALVGRQVSYEQYF.

The chain carries TRBV30 and TRBJ2-7; 12 bases align to TRBD2. After removal of 3 bases from V and 3 bases from J, the junction contained 18 bases not matched to a gene. CDR3 length: 19 residues. In germline, CDR1 is GTSNPN, CDR2 SVGIG (reference sequence). The CDR3 spells CAWSGRGTKPTSGSYEQYF. As DNA, the CDR3 is TGTGCCTGGAGCGGACGTGGGACCAAACCGACTAGCGGGAGCTACGAGCAGTACTTC.

The CDR3 loop is CSVDPMDSTNTEAFF. For the CDR3, the DNA is TGCAGCGTTGACCCCATGGACAGTACGAACACTGAAGCTTTCTTT. The rearrangement links TRBV29-1 to TRBJ1-1; perhaps TRBD1 as D (6 bases). V was cut by 3 bases and J by 1 base, with 15 bases left in between. CDR1 and CDR2 (germline): SQVTM, ANQGSEA. The CDR3 consists of 15 residues.

The rearrangement uses TRBV29-1 and TRBJ1-1; D is unresolved. Germline CDR1 and CDR2: SQVTM and ANQGSEA. V was shortened by 6 bases and J by 0 bases, with 8 bases between the two germline ends. This CDR3 is built from 12 residues. The CDR3 spells CSVDYMNTEAFF. CDR3 bases: TGCAGCGTGGACTATATGAACACTGAAGCTTTCTTT.

This chain links TRBV7-8 with TRBJ2-2; the D is unclear. The V gene lost 7 bases and the J gene lost 7 bases, with 7 bases spanning the gap. The germline V gene encodes CDR1 SGHVS and CDR2 FQNEAQ. The CDR3 covers 11 residues. The CDR3 DNA is TGTGCCAGCACCAAAATCGGGGAGCTGTTTTTT. This encodes CASTKIGELFF.